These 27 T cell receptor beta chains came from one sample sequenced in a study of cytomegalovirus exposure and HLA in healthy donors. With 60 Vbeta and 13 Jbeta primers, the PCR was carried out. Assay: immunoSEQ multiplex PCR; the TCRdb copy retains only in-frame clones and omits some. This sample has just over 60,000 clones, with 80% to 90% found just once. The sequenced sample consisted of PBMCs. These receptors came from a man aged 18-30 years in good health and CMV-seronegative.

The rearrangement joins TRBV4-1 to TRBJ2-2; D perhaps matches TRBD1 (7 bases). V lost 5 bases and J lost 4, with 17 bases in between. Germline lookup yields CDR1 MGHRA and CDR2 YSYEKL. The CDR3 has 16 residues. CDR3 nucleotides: TGCGCCAGCAGCTTAAGTGGCGGGACAGCCACCGGGGAGCTGTTTTTT. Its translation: CASSLSGGTATGELFF.

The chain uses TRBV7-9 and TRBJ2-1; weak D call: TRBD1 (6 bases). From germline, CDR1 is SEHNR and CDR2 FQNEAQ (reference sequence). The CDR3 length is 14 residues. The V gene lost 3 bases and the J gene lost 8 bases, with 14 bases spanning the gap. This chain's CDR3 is CASSFPTGWDEQFF. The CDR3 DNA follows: TGTGCCAGCAGCTTCCCGACAGGATGGGATGAGCAGTTCTTC.

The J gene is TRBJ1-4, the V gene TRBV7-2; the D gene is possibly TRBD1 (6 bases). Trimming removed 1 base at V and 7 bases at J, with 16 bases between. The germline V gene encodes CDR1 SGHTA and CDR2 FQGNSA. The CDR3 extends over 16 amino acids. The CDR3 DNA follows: TGTGCCAGCAGCTTAGAAGGTCAGGGGTTCGGTGAAAAACTGTTTTTT. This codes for CASSLEGQGFGEKLFF.

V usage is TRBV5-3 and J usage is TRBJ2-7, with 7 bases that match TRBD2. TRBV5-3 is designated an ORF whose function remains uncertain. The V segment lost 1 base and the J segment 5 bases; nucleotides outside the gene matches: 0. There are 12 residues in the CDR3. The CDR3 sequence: CARSLSGDEQYF. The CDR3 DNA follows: TGTGCCAGAAGCTTGAGCGGGGACGAGCAGTACTTC.

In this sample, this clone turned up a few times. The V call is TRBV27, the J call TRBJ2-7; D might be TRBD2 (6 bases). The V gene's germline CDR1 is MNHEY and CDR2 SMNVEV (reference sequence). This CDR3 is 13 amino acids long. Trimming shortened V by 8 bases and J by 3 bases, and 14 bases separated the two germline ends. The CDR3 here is CASRGAGYYEQYF. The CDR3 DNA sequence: TGTGCCAGCCGCGGGGCAGGGTACTACGAGCAGTACTTC.

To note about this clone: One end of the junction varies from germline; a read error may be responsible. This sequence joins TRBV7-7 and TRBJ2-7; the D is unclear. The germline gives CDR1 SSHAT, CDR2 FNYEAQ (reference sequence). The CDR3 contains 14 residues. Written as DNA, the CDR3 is TGTGCTAGCAGCCCCAACACAGCTACCTACGAGCAGTACTTC. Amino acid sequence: CASSPNTATYEQYF.

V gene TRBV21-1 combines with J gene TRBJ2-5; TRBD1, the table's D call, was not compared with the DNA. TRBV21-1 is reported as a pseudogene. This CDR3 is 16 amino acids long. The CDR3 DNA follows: TGTGCCAGCAGCAAAGTGAATCCAGGGGGCCTTGAGACCCAGTACTTC. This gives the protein CASSKVNPGGLETQYF.

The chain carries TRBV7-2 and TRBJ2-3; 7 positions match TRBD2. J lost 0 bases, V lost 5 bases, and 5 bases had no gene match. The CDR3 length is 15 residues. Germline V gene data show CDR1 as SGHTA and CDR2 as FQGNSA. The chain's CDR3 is CASSRGTTSTDTQYF. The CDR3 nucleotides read TGTGCCAGCAGCCGCGGGACTACCAGCACAGATACGCAGTATTTT. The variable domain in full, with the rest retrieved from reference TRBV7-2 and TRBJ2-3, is GAGVSQSPSNKVTEKGKDVELRCDPISGHTALYWYRQSLGQGLEFLIYFQGNSAPDKSGLPSDRFSAERTGGSVSTLTIQRTQQEDSAVYLCASSRGTTSTDTQYFGPGTRLTVL.

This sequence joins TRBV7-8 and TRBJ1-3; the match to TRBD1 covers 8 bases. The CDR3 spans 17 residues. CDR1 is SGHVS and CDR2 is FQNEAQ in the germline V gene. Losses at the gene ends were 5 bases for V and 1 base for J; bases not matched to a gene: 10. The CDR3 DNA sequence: TGTGCCAGCAGCCCCACCGGGACAGGTCCTTCTGGAAACACCATATATTTT. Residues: CASSPTGTGPSGNTIYF.

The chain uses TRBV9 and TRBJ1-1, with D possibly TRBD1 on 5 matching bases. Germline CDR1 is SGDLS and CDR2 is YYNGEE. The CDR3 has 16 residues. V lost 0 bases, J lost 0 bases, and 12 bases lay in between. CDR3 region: CASSVGGAGMNTEAFF. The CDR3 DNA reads TGTGCCAGCAGCGTAGGCGGGGCAGGGATGAACACTGAAGCTTTCTTT.

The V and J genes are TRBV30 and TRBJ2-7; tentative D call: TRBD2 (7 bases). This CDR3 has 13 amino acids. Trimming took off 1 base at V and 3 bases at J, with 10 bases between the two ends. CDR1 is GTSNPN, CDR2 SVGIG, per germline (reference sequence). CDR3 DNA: TGTGCCTGGAGTGGGGGAGGGGGCTACGAGCAGTACTTC. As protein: CAWSGGGGYEQYF.

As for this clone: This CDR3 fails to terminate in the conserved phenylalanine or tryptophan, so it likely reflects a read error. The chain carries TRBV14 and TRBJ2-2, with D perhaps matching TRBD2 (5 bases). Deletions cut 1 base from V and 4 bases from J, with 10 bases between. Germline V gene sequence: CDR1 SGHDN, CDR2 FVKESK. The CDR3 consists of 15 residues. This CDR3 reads CASSQVVGSTGELFV. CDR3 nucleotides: TGTGCCAGCAGCCAAGTCGTGGGGAGCACCGGGGAGCTGTTTGTT.

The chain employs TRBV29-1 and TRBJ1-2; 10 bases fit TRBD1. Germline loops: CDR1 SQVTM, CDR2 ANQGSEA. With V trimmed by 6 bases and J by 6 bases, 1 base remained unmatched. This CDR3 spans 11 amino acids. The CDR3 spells CSVDRGHGYTF. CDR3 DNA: TGCAGCGTCGACAGGGGGCATGGCTACACCTTC.

CDR3 loop: CASSQRDRGITDTQYF. In DNA form, the CDR3 reads TGTGCCAGCAGCCAACGGGACAGGGGAATCACAGATACGCAGTATTTT. This chain links TRBV4-2 with TRBJ2-3, with 10 bases aligning to TRBD1. Germline CDR1 LGHNA, CDR2 YNFKEQ. Unmatched junction bases numbered 4, after V lost 2 bases and J lost 2 bases. CDR3 size: 16 residues.

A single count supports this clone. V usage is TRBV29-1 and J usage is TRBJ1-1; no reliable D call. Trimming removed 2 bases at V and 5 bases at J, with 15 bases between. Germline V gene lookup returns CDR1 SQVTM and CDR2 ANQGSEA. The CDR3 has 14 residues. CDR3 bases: TGCAGCGTTGAAAGTCAGGAGGTAGGGACTGAAGCTTTCTTT. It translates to CSVESQEVGTEAFF. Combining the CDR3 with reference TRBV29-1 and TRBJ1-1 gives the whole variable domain SAVISQKPSRDICQRGTSLTIQCQVDSQVTMMFWYRQQPGQSLTLIATANQGSEATYESGFVIDKFPISRPNLTFSTLTVSNMSPEDSSIYLCSVESQEVGTEAFFGQGTRLTVV.

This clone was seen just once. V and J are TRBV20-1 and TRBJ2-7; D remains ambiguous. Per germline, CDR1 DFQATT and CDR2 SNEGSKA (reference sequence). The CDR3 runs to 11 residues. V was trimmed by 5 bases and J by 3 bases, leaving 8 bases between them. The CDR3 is CSAATDYEQYF. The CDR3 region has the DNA TGCAGTGCTGCGACTGACTACGAGCAGTACTTC.

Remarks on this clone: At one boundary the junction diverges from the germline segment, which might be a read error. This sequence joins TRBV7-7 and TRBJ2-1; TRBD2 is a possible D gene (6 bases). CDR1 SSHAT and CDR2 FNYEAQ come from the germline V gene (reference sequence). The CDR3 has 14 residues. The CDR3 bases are TGTGCTAGCAGCTTTGGCAGCGGGTACAATGAGCAGTTCTTC. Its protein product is CASSFGSGYNEQFF.

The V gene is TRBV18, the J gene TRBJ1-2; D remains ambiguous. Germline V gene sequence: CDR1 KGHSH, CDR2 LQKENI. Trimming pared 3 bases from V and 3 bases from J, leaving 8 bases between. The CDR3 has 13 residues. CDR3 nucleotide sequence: TGTGCCAGCTCACCGCAGGATGACTATGGCTACACCTTC. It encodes CASSPQDDYGYTF.

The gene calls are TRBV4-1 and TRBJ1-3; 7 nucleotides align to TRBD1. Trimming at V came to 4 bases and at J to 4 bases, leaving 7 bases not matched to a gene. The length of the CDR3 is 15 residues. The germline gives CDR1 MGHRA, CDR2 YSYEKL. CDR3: CASSPGGGVGNTIYF. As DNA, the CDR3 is TGCGCCAGCAGCCCAGGGGGTGGGGTCGGAAACACCATATATTTT.

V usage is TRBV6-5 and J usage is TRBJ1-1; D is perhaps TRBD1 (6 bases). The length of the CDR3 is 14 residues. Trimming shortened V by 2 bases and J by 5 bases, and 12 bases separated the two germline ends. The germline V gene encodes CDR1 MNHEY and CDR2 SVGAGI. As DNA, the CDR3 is TGTGCCAGCAGTTACGGCCAGAGGGGGACTGAAGCTTTCTTT. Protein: CASSYGQRGTEAFF.

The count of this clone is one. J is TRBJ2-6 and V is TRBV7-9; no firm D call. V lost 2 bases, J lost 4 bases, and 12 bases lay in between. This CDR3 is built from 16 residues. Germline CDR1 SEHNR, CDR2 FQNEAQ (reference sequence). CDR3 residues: CASSLSGHGGANVLTF. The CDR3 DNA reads TGTGCCAGCAGCTTATCTGGGCACGGCGGGGCCAACGTCCTGACTTTC.

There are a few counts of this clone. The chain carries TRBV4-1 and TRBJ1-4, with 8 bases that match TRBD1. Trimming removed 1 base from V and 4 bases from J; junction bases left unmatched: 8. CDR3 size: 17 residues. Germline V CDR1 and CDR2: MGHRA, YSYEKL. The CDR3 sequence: CASSQAQLQGGNEKLFF. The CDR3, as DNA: TGCGCCAGCAGCCAAGCCCAACTACAGGGGGGTAATGAAAAACTGTTTTTT.

In DNA form, the CDR3 reads TGTGCCAGCAGCTTACCCGGGCAGGGGAAGGAGACCCAGTACTTC. It yields the protein CASSLPGQGKETQYF. The genes are TRBV7-6 and TRBJ2-5; D possibly corresponds to TRBD1 (6 bases). The CDR3 covers 15 residues. Trimming shortened V by 2 bases and J by 5 bases, and 15 bases separated the two germline ends. The germline V gene encodes CDR1 SGHVS and CDR2 FNYEAQ.

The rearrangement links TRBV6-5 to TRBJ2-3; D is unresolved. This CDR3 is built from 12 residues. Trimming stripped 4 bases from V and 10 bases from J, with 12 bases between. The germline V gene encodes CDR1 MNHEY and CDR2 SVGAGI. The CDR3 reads CASSLGSDPQYF. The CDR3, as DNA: TGTGCCAGCAGTTTGGGCTCCGATCCGCAGTATTTT.

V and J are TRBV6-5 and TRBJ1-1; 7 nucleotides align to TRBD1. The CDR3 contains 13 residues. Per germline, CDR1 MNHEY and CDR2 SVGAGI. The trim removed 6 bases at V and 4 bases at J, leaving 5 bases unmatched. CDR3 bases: TGTGCCAGCAGATTAGGGGGCGGCACTGAAGCTTTCTTT. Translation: CASRLGGGTEAFF.

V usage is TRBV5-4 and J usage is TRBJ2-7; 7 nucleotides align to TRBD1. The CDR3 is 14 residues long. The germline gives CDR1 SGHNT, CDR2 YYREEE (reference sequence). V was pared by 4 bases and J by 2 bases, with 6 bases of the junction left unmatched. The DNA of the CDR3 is TGTGCCAGCAGCGTCGACAGGGTAGCCTACGAGCAGTACTTC. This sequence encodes CASSVDRVAYEQYF.

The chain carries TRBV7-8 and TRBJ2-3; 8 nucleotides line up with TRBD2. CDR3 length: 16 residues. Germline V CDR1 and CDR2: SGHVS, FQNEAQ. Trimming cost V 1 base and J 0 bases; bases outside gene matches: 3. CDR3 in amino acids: CASSLVVAGSTDTQYF. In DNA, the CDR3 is TGTGCCAGCAGCTTAGTGGTAGCGGGGAGCACAGATACGCAGTATTTT.